This TCR beta chain emerged from a study of cytomegalovirus exposure and HLA in healthy donors. Comment on this clone: Its antigen is unidentified.

Study conclusions and caveats: Being productive about 87% or about 30% of the time was typical of most TCR beta V segments in an earlier analysis.

The PCR had 60 Vbeta and 13 Jbeta primers. The table came from immunoSEQ multiplex PCR; TCRdb's copy has only in-frame clones and leaves some out. The sample lists 150,000 to 200,000 clones, 70% to 80% occurring once. The CDR3 contains 13 residues. Germline loops: CDR1 LGHNA, CDR2 YSLEER. V dropped 4 bases and J dropped 8 bases, with 12 bases sitting between them. The chain combines TRBV4-3 with TRBJ2-1; no definite D call. The sequence was collected from a woman in her fifties or sixties in good health and CMV-seronegative. Source material: PBMCs. CDR3 in amino acids: CASSLRGIHEQFF. The CDR3 coding sequence is TGCGCCAGCAGCCTCAGAGGTATCCATGAGCAGTTCTTC.